Shown below are 13 T cell receptor beta chains from a single sample sequenced in a study of cytomegalovirus exposure and HLA in healthy donors (dated by TCRdb to 2015 to 2018). Library creation used the immunoSEQ multiplex PCR assay. For the multiplex PCR, a mixture combining 60 forward primers for TCR Vbeta segments and 13 reverse primers for TCR Jbeta segments was used. TCRdb stores this immuneACCESS table with in-frame sequences only. Part of the clones is absent; in the studies checked, under half of the shortfall reflects unresolved V genes, and no reason is known for the rest. In all, the sample holds 150,000 or so clones, and nearly 80% of those were seen once. Of the sample, around 0.98% is held by the ten largest clones. The sample comprised PBMCs. The receptors shown here come from a woman aged 50 to 60 in good health and CMV-seropositive.

The chain employs TRBV5-1 and TRBJ2-2; D is unresolved. CDR3 length: 15 residues. Looked up from germline, CDR1 is SGHRS and CDR2 is YFSETQ. V lost 2 bases to trimming and J lost 5 bases, with 13 bases between them. CDR3 in amino acids: CASSFDPRGTGELFF. In DNA, the CDR3 is TGCGCCAGCAGCTTCGACCCGCGAGGTACCGGGGAGCTGTTTTTT.

This chain joins TRBV6-1 and TRBJ1-1, with 8 bases matching TRBD1. The CDR3 extends over 15 amino acids. Germline V gene sequence: CDR1 MNHNS, CDR2 SASEGT. V trimming: 11 bases; J trimming: 1 base; junction bases outside the gene matches: 12. The CDR3, as DNA: TGTGCCGGACGGCCGGGACAGGCAACGAACACTGAAGCTTTCTTT. Its translation is CAGRPGQATNTEAFF.

The chain carries TRBV10-3 and TRBJ2-2; D unclear. This CDR3 has 16 residues. Per the germline V gene, CDR1 is ENHRY and CDR2 is SYGVKD. V was clipped by 2 bases and J by 0 bases, with 10 bases between them. The CDR3 spells CAISEPLGANTGELFF. The CDR3 DNA is TGTGCCATCAGTGAGCCGCTAGGCGCGAACACCGGGGAGCTGTTTTTT.

This clone came up a few times. This rearrangement joins TRBV5-1 to TRBJ2-1; D not resolved. There are 13 residues in the CDR3. Trimming shortened V by 3 bases and J by 2 bases, and 6 bases separated the two germline ends. Germline CDR1 and CDR2: SGHRS and YFSETQ. CDR3 DNA: TGCGCCAGCAGCTCACAGACCTACAATGAGCAGTTCTTC. Amino acid sequence: CASSSQTYNEQFF.

The V call is TRBV28, the J call TRBJ2-2, with a possible D match to TRBD1 (5 bases). Germline V lookup: CDR1 MDHEN, CDR2 SYDVKM. The CDR3 sequence is 16 residues long. Deletions cut 3 bases from V and 1 base from J, with 12 bases between. CDR3 coding DNA: TGTGCCAGCAGTTTTGTTGCGACAGTGAACACCGGGGAGCTGTTTTTT. Protein sequence: CASSFVATVNTGELFF. Supplemented by reference TRBV28 and TRBJ2-2, the full variable domain reads DVKVTQSSRYLVKRTGEKVFLECVQDMDHENMFWYRQDPGLGLRLIYFSYDVKMKEKGDIPEGYSVSREKKERFSLILESASTNQTSMYLCASSFVATVNTGELFFGEGSRLTVL.

The chain joins TRBV5-4 to TRBJ2-4; a weak D match, TRBD1 (6 bases). Between the trimmed V and J ends, which lost 1 base and 5 bases, there was a span of 10 bases. Germline V gene sequence: CDR1 SGHNT, CDR2 YYREEE (reference sequence). There are 14 residues in the CDR3. Written as DNA, the CDR3 is TGTGCCAGCAGCTTGCCGGACAGTCAAAACATTCAGTACTTC. Amino acid sequence: CASSLPDSQNIQYF.

The chain is built from TRBV9 and TRBJ2-1; 7 bases are a match to TRBD2. Germline V gene lookup returns CDR1 SGDLS and CDR2 YYNGEE. CDR3 length equals 15 residues. V was pared by 2 bases and J by 3 bases, with 5 bases of the junction left unmatched. The CDR3 protein is CASSVPAGHYNEQFF. The CDR3 DNA reads as TGTGCCAGCAGCGTCCCAGCGGGGCACTACAATGAGCAGTTCTTC. The full variable domain, completed using reference TRBV9 and TRBJ2-1, is DSGVTQTPKHLITATGQRVTLRCSPRSGDLSVYWYQQSLDQGLQFLIQYYNGEERAKGNILERFSAQQFPDLHSELNLSSLELGDSALYFCASSVPAGHYNEQFFGPGTRLTVL.

J is TRBJ2-7 and V is TRBV7-9, with no clear D. The germline gives CDR1 SEHNR, CDR2 FQNEAQ (reference sequence). V lost 8 bases, J lost 4 bases, and 18 bases lay in between. The CDR3 totals 14 residues. CDR3 nucleotides: TGTGCCAGCGGGCAGTCCCCTTTGGGTTACGAGCAGTACTTC. This translates into CASGQSPLGYEQYF. Complete variable domain (other parts from reference TRBV7-9 and TRBJ2-7): DTGVSQNPRHKITKRGQNVTFRCDPISEHNRLYWYRQTLGQGPEFLTYFQNEAQLEKSRLLSDRFSAERPKGSFSTLEIQRTEQGDSAMYLCASGQSPLGYEQYFGPGTRLTVT.

This chain connects TRBV30 to TRBJ1-3; 8 nucleotides line up with TRBD1. Germline trimming cut 4 bases from V and 0 bases from J; bases unmatched to any gene: 14. The germline V gene encodes CDR1 GTSNPN and CDR2 SVGIG (reference sequence). There are 18 residues in the CDR3. CDR3 amino acids: CAWTTLRDRFRSGNTIYF. CDR3 nucleotides: TGTGCCTGGACCACCCTCCGGGACAGGTTTCGCTCTGGAAACACCATATATTTT. Filled out from reference TRBV30 and TRBJ1-3, the complete variable domain reads SQTIHQWPATLVQPVGSPLSLECTVEGTSNPNLYWYRQAAGRGLQLLFYSVGIGQISSEVPQNLSASRPQDRQFILSSKKLLLSDSGFYLCAWTTLRDRFRSGNTIYFGEGSWLTVV.

The chain has TRBV18 and TRBJ2-1, with D uncertain. The V gene's germline CDR1 is KGHSH and CDR2 LQKENI. V lost 5 bases, J lost 2 bases, and 7 bases lay in between. The CDR3 is 13 amino acids. Here the CDR3 DNA reads TGTGCCAGCTCAAGAGCCGCCTACAATGAGCAGTTCTTC. It yields the protein CASSRAAYNEQFF.

The rearrangement joins TRBV2 to TRBJ2-2, with 7 bases aligning to TRBD2. Germline trimming cut 5 bases from V and 4 bases from J; bases unmatched to any gene: 22. CDR3 length: 20 amino acids. Per germline, CDR1 SNHLY and CDR2 FYNNEI. The CDR3 coding sequence is TGTGCCAGCAGTAGCCTTTCTTTCCTAGCGGCGCCGTCAAGCACCGGGGAGCTGTTTTTT. Translating it yields CASSSLSFLAAPSSTGELFF.

The rearrangement uses TRBV9 and TRBJ1-2; no clear D. CDR3 size: 15 residues. V gave up 4 bases and J gave up 4 bases, with 17 bases separating them. The germline CDR1 and CDR2 sequences are SGDLS and YYNGEE. The CDR3 coding sequence is TGTGCCAGCAGCTCCACCCGACAATACCCCTATGGCTACACCTTC. Translation gives CASSSTRQYPYGYTF.

This sequence joins TRBV4-2 and TRBJ1-2; maybe TRBD1 (6 bases). CDR3 length: 13 amino acids. Trimming removed 4 bases from V and 1 base from J, with 7 bases in between. CDR1 is LGHNA, CDR2 YNFKEQ, per germline. The CDR3 nucleotides read TGTGCCAGCAGCCCGGGACATAACTATGGCTACACCTTC. Translating it yields CASSPGHNYGYTF.